A selection of T cell receptor beta chains follows, all from one sample in a study of cytomegalovirus exposure and HLA in healthy donors. Measured with immunoSEQ multiplex PCR; TCRdb has only the in-frame clones, and not every one. The repertoire holds 150,000 to 200,000 clones, with about 86% as singletons. The sample taken for sequencing was PBMCs. Receptor source: a woman in her twenties or thirties in good health and CMV-seronegative. Each CDR3 is given with its conserved first and last residue. The D gene is left open where the match is weak. Not all rows give a size; the values are once, few, many and, for expanded clones, a class.

>TRBJ2-7|TRBD1|-|TRBV18
TGTGCCAGCTCACCTCGACAGGGTGGGGCCTACGAGCAGTACTTC
CASSPRQGGAYEQYF
>TRBJ2-2|TRBD1|-|TRBV7-2
TGTGCCAGCAGCTCGGGACAGTACACCGGGGAGCTGTTTTTT
CASSSGQYTGELFF
>TRBJ2-7|-|-|TRBV7-2
TGTGCCAGCAGCCCGTGGGACACTATCTACGAGCAGTACTTC
CASSPWDTIYEQYF
>TRBJ2-2|TRBD1|-|TRBV7-9
TGTGCCAGCAGCCCCCGGACAGGGGGCGACACCGGGGAGCTGTTTTTT
CASSPRTGGDTGELFF
>TRBJ1-2|-|-|TRBV6-6
TGTGCCAGCAGTTACTCGGCAGAGTATGGCTACACCTTC
CASSYSAEYGYTF
>TRBJ1-1|TRBD1|-|TRBV19
TGTGCCAGTAGTATGGACAGGGGCGATGAAGCTTTCTTT
CASSMDRGDEAFF
>TRBJ2-6|-|-|TRBV4-3
TGCGCCAGCAGCCAAGACAGGGGTGGGGCCAACGTCCTGACTTTC
CASSQDRGGANVLTF
>TRBJ2-3|-|-|TRBV7-9
TGTGCCAGCAGCCCGGGACCCAGCGGACTCACAGATACGCAGTATTTT
CASSPGPSGLTDTQYF
>TRBJ2-7|TRBD1|-|TRBV6-5
TGTGCCAGCAGTTTGACAGGGAATGCCTACGAGCAGTACTTC
CASSLTGNAYEQYF
>TRBJ2-1|TRBD2|-|TRBV4-2
TGTGCCAGCAGCCAAGAGCCCACTAGCGGGGGGATCGCTGAGCAGTTCTTC
CASSQEPTSGGIAEQFF
>TRBJ2-7|-|-|TRBV7-2
TGTGCCAGCAGTCCAAATTTGGGCTACGAGCAGTACTTC
CASSPNLGYEQYF
>TRBJ2-3|-|-|TRBV28
TGTGCCAGCAGTTCGACACCACCGCGGGGAGATACGCAGTATTTT
CASSSTPPRGDTQYF
>TRBJ1-2|-|-|TRBV28
TGTGCCAGCAGTTCTCGGGAACGAGGCTACACCTTC
CASSSRERGYTF
>TRBJ1-2|-|few|TRBV6-4
TGTGCCAGCAGCCGAACATGGGCAGACCCTAGCTACACCTTC
CASSRTWADPSYTF
>TRBJ2-3|-|-|TRBV27
TGTGCCAGCAGTTTAGAGGGGGAGGCCACAGATACGCAGTATTTT
CASSLEGEATDTQYF
>TRBJ1-2|TRBD1|-|TRBV5-1
TGCGCCAGCAGCTGGGAACGAACAGGGGGCTATGGCTACACCTTC
CASSWERTGGYGYTF
>TRBJ1-5|-|few|TRBV4-1
TGCGCCAGCAGTGGTGGAATACTCAATCAGCCCCAGCATTTT
CASSGGILNQPQHF
>TRBJ1-3|-|-|TRBV9
TGTGCCAGCAGCGTCCTGGATACCTCTGGAAACACCATATATTTT
CASSVLDTSGNTIYF
>TRBJ2-7|-|many|TRBV4-1
TGCGCCAGCAGCCAAGGGTTCCCAGACCTGCAGTCCGAGCAGTACTTC
CASSQGFPDLQSEQYF
>TRBJ1-4|-|-|TRBV6-6
TGTGCCAGCAGTTACTCGCCGGGACCAGGTGAAAAACTGTTTTTT
CASSYSPGPGEKLFF
>TRBJ1-1|-|-|TRBV6-5
TGTGCCAGCAGGTGGTCACCGAACACTGAAGCTTTCTTT
CASRWSPNTEAFF
>TRBJ1-2|-|-|TRBV12-1
TGTGCCAGCAGCTTACAGGGACCCGCTAACTATGGCTACACCTTC
CASSLQGPANYGYTF
>TRBJ2-3|-|-|TRBV7-2
TGTGCCAGCAGCACACGGGGGGCGGGTCCAGATACGCAGTATTTT
CASSTRGAGPDTQYF
>TRBJ2-7|-|-|TRBV27
TGTGCCAGCGTAGAACAGGGCTCCTACGAGCAGTACTTC
CASVEQGSYEQYF
>TRBJ2-1|TRBD2|-|TRBV5-1
TGCGCCAGCAGCTTGATGCAGCGGGGGGTCAATGAGCAGTTCTTC
CASSLMQRGVNEQFF
>TRBJ2-7|TRBD1|-|TRBV5-1
TGCGCCAGCAGCTCGTCCGGGACAGGGGGAGACGAGCAGTACTTC
CASSSSGTGGDEQYF
>TRBJ2-7|-|-|TRBV5-5
TGTGCCAGCAGCCCAGCCATGGTCGGCCCGAGCGAGCAGTACTTC
CASSPAMVGPSEQYF
>TRBJ2-7|TRBD2|-|TRBV28
TGTGCCAGCAGTTTAACCGGGACTAGCGGGAGTTACGAGCAGTACTTC
CASSLTGTSGSYEQYF
>TRBJ1-2|-|once|TRBV19
TGTGCCAGTAGTATTAGCGGGATTTCGACCTATGGCTACACCTTC
CASSISGISTYGYTF
>TRBJ2-7|-|-|TRBV28
TGTGCCAGCAGCTTTCAGGGTCTCTACGAGCAGTACTTC
CASSFQGLYEQYF
>TRBJ2-7|-|once|TRBV27
TGTGCCAGCAGGCAGGCAGACAAGAGCTCCTACGAGCAGTACTTC
CASRQADKSSYEQYF
>TRBJ1-1|-|-|TRBV5-1
TGCGCCAGCACCACTGGCGGGGGGTACACTGAAGCTTTCTTT
CASTTGGGYTEAFF
>TRBJ2-4|TRBD2|-|TRBV30
TGTGCCTGGAGTGTACGGGGGACTAGCGGTCGCATTCAGTACTTC
CAWSVRGTSGRIQYF
>TRBJ1-5|-|-|TRBV27
TGTGCCAGCAGTTTCCGGACGGGGGGGGTCAATCAGCCCCAGCATTTT
CASSFRTGGVNQPQHF
>TRBJ2-1|-|-|TRBV6-5
TGTGCCAGCAGTAGGGGGGGGCCGTACAATGAGCAGTTCTTC
CASSRGGPYNEQFF
>TRBJ2-2|-|few|TRBV13
TGTGCCAGCAGCTTACGGGGAACCGGGGAGCTGTTTTTT
CASSLRGTGELFF
>TRBJ1-1|-|-|TRBV4-3
TGCGCCAGCAGCCAAGATCGACAGGCGGGCACTGAAGCTTTCTTT
CASSQDRQAGTEAFF
>TRBJ1-1|-|once|TRBV5-1
TGCGCCAGCAGCTTGGGGGTGACAGCGAACACTGAAGCTTTCTTT
CASSLGVTANTEAFF
>TRBJ2-1|TRBD2|-|TRBV7-2
TGTGCCAGCAGCTTAGGGGAGGCTAGCGGGGGGAATGAGCAGTTCTTC
CASSLGEASGGNEQFF